This TCR beta chain was found in a study of beta chain features in type 1 diabetes. Findings of the study overall: All four CD4+ subsets of Type 1 diabetes patients contained TCRB CDR3s that were moderately but significantly shorter. At VDJ recombination sites, type 1 diabetes patients had fewer insertions and more deleted nucleotides. The question of HLA type influencing TCRB rearrangement was one that remained unresolved here.

This clone was observed a few times. Its specificity is unknown. Germline lookup yields CDR1 SGHRS and CDR2 YFSETQ. V was clipped by 5 bases and J by 0 bases, with 11 bases between them. The CDR3 runs to 14 residues. What was sequenced were expressed TCRB transcripts, since all of the isolated RNA had been reverse transcribed. Here immunoSEQ multiplex PCR was the method, and the copy in TCRdb shows in-frame clones only, minus some. The repertoire holds approximately 200,000 clones, with more than 9% as singletons. This TCR was sampled from a woman under 30 in good health. The chain joins TRBV5-1 to TRBJ1-1; a possible D gene is TRBD1 (6 bases). Sequenced material: naive CD4+ T cells from blood. CDR3: CASRGAFMNTEAFF. The CDR3 nucleotides are TGCGCCAGCAGGGGGGCGTTCATGAACACTGAAGCTTTCTTT.